The 3 T cell receptor beta chains below all came from one sample that was sequenced in a study of blood T cell repertoires in COVID-19. Sequencing was performed with immunoSEQ multiplex PCR; in TCRdb, only in-frame clones are kept and a portion is missing. Of approximately 230,000 clones in the sample, around 82% were seen once. Sample: peripheral blood. All receptors derive from an elderly man with acute or convalescent COVID-19.

This clone showed up just once. The chain joins TRBV2 to TRBJ2-3, with TRBD1 as a possible D gene (6 bases). The CDR3 contains 15 residues. V shed 6 bases and J shed 8 bases, with 21 bases lying between them. In germline, CDR1 is SNHLY, CDR2 FYNNEI. The CDR3 protein is CASRATGIGAGTQYF. DNA of the CDR3: TGTGCCAGCAGGGCTACAGGGATCGGGGCCGGTACGCAGTATTTT.

The V and J genes are TRBV27 and TRBJ1-1; D might be TRBD1 (5 bases). Looked up from germline, CDR1 is MNHEY and CDR2 is SMNVEV (reference sequence). The CDR3 has 16 amino acids. V shed 0 bases and J shed 1 base, with 12 bases lying between them. The CDR3 protein is CASSLSPGKGNTEAFF. The CDR3 nucleotides read TGTGCCAGCAGTTTATCCCCAGGGAAGGGGAACACTGAAGCTTTCTTT.

Points on this clone: Other DNA sequences in this sample translate to the same CDR3. V gene TRBV18 combines with J gene TRBJ2-3, with TRBD1 as a possible D gene (6 bases). The CDR3 contains 13 residues. V was cut by 3 bases and J by 4 bases, with 8 bases left in between. Germline V gene data show CDR1 as KGHSH and CDR2 as LQKENI. CDR3 sequence (DNA): TGTGCCAGCTCACCCCCAGGGGCAGATACGCAGTATTTT. This encodes CASSPPGADTQYF.